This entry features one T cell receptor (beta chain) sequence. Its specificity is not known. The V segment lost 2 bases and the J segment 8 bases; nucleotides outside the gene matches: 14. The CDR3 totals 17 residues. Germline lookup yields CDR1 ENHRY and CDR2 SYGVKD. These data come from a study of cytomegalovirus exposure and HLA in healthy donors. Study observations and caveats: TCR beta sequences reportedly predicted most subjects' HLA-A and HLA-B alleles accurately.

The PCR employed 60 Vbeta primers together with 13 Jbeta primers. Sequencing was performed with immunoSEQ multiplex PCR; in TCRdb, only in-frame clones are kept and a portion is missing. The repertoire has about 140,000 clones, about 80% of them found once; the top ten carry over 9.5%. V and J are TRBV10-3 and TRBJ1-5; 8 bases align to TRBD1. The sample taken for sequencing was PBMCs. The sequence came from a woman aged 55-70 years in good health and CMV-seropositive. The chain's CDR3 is CAISERQGATAGEPQHF. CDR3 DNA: TGTGCCATCAGTGAGAGGCAGGGGGCTACCGCGGGGGAGCCCCAGCATTTT.